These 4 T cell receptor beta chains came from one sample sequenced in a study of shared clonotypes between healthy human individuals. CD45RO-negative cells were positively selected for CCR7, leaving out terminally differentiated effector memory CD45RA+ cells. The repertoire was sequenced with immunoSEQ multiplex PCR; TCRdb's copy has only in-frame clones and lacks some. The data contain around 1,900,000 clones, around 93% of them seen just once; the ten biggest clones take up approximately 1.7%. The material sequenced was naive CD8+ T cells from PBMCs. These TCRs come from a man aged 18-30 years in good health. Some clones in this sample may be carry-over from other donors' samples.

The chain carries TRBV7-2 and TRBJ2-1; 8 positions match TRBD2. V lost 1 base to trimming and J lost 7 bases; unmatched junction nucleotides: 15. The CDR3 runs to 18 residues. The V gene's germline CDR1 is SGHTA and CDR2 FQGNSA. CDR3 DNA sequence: TGTGCCAGCAGCTTAGGCCCTCCTCTAAGCGGGAGTTTGAATGAGCAGTTCTTC. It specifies CASSLGPPLSGSLNEQFF.

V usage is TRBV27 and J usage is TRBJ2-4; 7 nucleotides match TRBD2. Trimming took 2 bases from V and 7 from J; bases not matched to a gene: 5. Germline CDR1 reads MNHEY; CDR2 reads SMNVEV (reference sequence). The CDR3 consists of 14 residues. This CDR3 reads CASSLRGRANIQYF. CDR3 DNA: TGTGCCAGCAGTTTACGCGGGAGAGCGAACATTCAGTACTTC.

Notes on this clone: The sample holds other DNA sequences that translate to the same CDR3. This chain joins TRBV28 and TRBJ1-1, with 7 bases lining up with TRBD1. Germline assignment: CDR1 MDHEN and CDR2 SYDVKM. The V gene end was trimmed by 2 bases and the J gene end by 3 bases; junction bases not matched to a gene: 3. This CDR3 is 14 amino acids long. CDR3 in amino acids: CASSLAGGYTEAFF. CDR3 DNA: TGTGCCAGCAGTTTAGCAGGGGGATACACTGAAGCTTTCTTT.

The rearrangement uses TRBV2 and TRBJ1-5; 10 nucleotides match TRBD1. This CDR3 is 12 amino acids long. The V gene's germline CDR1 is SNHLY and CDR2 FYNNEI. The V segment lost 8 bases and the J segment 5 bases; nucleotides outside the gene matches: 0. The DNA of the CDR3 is TGTGCCAGCGGACAGGGGGATCAGCCCCAGCATTTT. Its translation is CASGQGDQPQHF.